In this sample, the clone carrying this T cell receptor (beta chain) turned up a few times. Everyone who took part was roughly 18 to 89 years old, and they came from over 20 US areas. Donors were grouped by their self-reported clinical history. This specimen comes from a study of blood T cell repertoires in COVID-19. Original processing methods: Nucleated cell number was recorded as an estimate derived from reference gene primer amplification. Produced via immunoSEQ multiplex PCR; TCRdb's table is partial and in-frame only. V and J calls plus clone size are reproduced from that table; the DNA served to infer D and trimming. The profile covers more than 350,000 clones, with roughly 90% appearing a single time and about 1.4% taken by the ten largest. In germline, CDR1 is SQVTM, CDR2 ANQGSEA. The V and J ends lost 7 bases and 0 bases respectively, with 12 bases between them. The CDR3 loop spans 13 amino acids.

The specimen sequenced was PBMCs or T cells enriched from blood (not recorded which). The rearrangement uses TRBV29-1 and TRBJ1-1, with D possibly matching TRBD1 (6 bases). This clonotype originated in a woman in her late teens or twenties who had been exposed to COVID-19. The CDR3 DNA is TGCAGCGCCCGAGAGGGGGTGAACACTGAAGCTTTCTTT. This codes for CSAREGVNTEAFF.